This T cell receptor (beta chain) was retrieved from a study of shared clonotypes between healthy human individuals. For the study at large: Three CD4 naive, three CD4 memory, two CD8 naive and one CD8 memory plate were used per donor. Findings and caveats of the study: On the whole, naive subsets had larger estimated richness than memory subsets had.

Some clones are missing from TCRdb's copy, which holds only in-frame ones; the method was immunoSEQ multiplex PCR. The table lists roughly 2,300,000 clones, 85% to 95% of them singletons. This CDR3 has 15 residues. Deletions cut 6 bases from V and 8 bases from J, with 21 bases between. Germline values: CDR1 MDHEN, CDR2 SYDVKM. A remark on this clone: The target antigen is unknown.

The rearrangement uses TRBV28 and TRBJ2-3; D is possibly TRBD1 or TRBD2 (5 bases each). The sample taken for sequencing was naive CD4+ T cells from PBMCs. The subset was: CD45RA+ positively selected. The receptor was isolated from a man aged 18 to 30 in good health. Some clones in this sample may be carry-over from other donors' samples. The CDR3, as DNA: TGTGCCAGCAGCCCCCCCGGATCCCATGGGGGTACGCAGTATTTT. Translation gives CASSPPGSHGGTQYF.